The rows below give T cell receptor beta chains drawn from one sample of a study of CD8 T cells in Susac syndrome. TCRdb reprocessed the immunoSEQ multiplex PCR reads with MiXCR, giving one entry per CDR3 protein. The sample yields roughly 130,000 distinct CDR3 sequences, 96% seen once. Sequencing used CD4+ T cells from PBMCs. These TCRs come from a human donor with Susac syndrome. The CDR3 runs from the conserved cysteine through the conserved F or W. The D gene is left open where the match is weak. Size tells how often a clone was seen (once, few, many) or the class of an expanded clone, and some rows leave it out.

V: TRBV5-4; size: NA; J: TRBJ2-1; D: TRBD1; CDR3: CASSPRTGASSYNEQFF; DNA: TGTGCCAGCAGCCCCAGGACAGGGGCTAGCTCCTACAATGAGCAGTTCTTC
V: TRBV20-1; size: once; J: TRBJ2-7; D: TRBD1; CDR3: CSARGDRASYEQYF; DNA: TGCAGTGCTAGGGGAGACAGGGCCTCCTACGAGCAGTACTTC
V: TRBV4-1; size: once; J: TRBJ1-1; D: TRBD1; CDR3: CASSQGADRVTEAFF; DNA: TGCGCCAGCAGCCAAGGAGCCGACAGGGTAACTGAAGCTTTCTTT
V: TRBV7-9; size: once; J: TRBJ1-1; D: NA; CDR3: CASSYTNTEAFF; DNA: TGTGCCAGCAGCTACACCAACACTGAAGCTTTCTTT
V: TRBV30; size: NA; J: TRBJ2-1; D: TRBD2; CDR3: CAWSPKGRASNEQFF; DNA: TGTGCCTGGAGTCCTAAAGGGAGGGCCTCAAATGAGCAGTTCTTC
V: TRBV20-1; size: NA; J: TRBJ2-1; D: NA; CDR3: CSAPLVKSDEQFF; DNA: TGCAGTGCTCCCCTTGTCAAGTCTGATGAGCAGTTCTTC
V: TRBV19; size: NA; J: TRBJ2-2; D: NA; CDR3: CASSSTGTGELFF; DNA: TGTGCCAGTAGTAGCACAGGGACCGGGGAGCTGTTTTTT
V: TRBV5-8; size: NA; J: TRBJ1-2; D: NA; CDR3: CASSVTLDLRNYGYTF; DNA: TGTGCCAGCAGCGTGACGTTAGATCTTCGAAACTATGGCTACACCTTC
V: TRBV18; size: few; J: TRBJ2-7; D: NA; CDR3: CASSRGTSYEQYF; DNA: TGTGCCAGCTCCCGGGGGACCTCCTACGAGCAGTACTTC
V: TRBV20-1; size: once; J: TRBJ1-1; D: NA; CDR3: CSARGDTEAFF; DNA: TGCAGTGCTAGAGGGGACACTGAAGCTTTCTTT
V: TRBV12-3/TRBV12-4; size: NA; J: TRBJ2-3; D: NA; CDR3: CASRPRDLWADTQYF; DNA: TGTGCCAGCAGGCCCAGGGACCTCTGGGCGGATACGCAGTATTTT
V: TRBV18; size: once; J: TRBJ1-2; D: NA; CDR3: CASSPDTGYTF; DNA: TGTGCCAGCTCACCGGATACTGGCTACACCTTC
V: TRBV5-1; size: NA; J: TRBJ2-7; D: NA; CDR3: CASNREPSLGEQYF; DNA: TGCGCCAGCAACCGGGAGCCATCCCTCGGCGAGCAGTACTTC
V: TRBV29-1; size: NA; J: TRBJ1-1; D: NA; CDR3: CSVAVGRGLSEAFF; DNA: TGCAGCGTTGCAGTCGGCAGGGGATTAAGTGAAGCTTTCTTT
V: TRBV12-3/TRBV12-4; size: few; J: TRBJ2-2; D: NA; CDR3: CASSLFTGELFF; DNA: TGTGCCAGCAGTTTATTCACCGGGGAGCTGTTTTTT
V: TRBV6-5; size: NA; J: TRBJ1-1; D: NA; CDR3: CASSYVWREGDTEAFF; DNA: TGTGCCAGCAGTTACGTCTGGAGGGAGGGAGACACTGAAGCTTTCTTT
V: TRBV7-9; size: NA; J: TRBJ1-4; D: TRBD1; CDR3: CASSSSAGQGNEKLFF; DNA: TGTGCCAGCAGCTCCTCAGCAGGACAGGGGAATGAAAAACTGTTTTTT
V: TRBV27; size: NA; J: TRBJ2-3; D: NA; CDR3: CASSLSRDTDTQYF; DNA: TGTGCCAGCAGTTTATCGAGGGACACAGATACGCAGTATTTT
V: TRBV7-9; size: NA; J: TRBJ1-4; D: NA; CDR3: CASQNEKLFF; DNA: TGTGCCAGCCAAAATGAAAAACTGTTTTTT
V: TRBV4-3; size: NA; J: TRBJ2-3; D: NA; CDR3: CASSQDGRDTQYF; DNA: TGCGCCAGCAGCCAAGATGGGAGAGATACGCAGTATTTT
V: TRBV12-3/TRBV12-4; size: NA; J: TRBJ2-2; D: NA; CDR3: CASSPGGHGELFF; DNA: TGTGCCAGCAGTCCTGGTGGGCACGGGGAGCTGTTTTTT
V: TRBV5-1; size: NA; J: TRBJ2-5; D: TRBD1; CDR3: CASSLGAGGRQETQYF; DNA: TGCGCCAGCAGCTTGGGGGCAGGGGGCCGTCAAGAGACCCAGTACTTC
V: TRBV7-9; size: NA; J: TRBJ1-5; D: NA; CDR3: CASSLAGNNQPQHF; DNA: TGTGCCAGCAGCTTAGCAGGGAACAATCAGCCCCAGCATTTT
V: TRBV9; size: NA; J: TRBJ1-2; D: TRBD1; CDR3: CASSGQGVGNGYTF; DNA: TGTGCCAGCAGTGGACAGGGAGTGGGGAATGGCTACACCTTC
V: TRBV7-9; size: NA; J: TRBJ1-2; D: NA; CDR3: CASSSGQLGYTF; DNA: TGTGCCAGCAGTAGTGGTCAGTTGGGCTACACCTTC
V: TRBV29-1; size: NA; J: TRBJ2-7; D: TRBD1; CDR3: CSVEGTGFGEQYF; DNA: TGCAGCGTTGAAGGGACAGGGTTTGGCGAGCAGTACTTC
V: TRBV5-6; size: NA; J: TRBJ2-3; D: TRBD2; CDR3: CASSLLGLAGGDTQYF; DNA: TGTGCCAGCAGCTTGCTAGGACTAGCGGGAGGAGATACGCAGTATTTT
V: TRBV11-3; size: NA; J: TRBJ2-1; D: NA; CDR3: CASSLDRLSTGLFF; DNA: TGTGCCAGCAGCTTAGATCGGCTGAGTACAGGTCTGTTCTTC
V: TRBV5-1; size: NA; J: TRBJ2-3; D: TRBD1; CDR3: CASGDRSTDTQYF; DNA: TGCGCCAGCGGGGACAGGAGCACAGATACGCAGTATTTT
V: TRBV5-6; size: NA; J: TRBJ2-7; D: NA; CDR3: CASSLERRGEQYF; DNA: TGTGCCAGCAGCTTGGAACGTAGGGGGGAGCAGTACTTC
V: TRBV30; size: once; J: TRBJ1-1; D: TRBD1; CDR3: CAWSPGQGRGNTEAFF; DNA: TGTGCCTGGAGTCCAGGACAGGGGAGGGGGAACACTGAAGCTTTCTTT
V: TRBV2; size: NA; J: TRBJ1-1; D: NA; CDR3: CASNTGTEAFF; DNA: TGTGCCAGCAACACAGGTACTGAAGCTTTCTTT
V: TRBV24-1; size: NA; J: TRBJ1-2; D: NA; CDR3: CATSLQNDGYTF; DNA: TGTGCCACCAGTCTACAGAACGACGGCTACACCTTC
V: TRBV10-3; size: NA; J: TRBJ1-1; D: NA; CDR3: CAISGTRNTEAFF; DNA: TGTGCCATCAGTGGGACAAGGAACACTGAAGCTTTCTTT
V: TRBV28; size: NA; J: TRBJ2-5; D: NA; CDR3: CASSEQETQYF; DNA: TGTGCCAGCAGTGAACAAGAGACCCAGTACTTC
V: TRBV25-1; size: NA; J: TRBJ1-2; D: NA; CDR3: CASSKGGSTRGYTF; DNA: TGTGCCAGCAGTAAGGGCGGATCGACTAGGGGCTACACCTTC
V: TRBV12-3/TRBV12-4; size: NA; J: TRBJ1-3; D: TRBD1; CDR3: CASRWTGGASGNTIYF; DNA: TGTGCCAGCAGGTGGACAGGGGGCGCCTCTGGAAACACCATATATTTT
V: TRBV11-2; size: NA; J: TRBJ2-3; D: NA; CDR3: CASSPGYSTDTQYF; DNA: TGTGCCAGCAGCCCGGGCTACTCCACAGATACGCAGTATTTT
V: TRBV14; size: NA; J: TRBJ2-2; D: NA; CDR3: CASSRDYTGELFF; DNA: TGTGCCAGCAGCCGAGACTACACCGGGGAGCTGTTTTTT
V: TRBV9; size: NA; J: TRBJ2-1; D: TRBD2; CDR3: CASSDTSASYNEQFF; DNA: TGTGCCAGCAGCGACACTAGCGCTAGCTACAATGAGCAGTTCTTC
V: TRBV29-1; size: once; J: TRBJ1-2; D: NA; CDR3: CSVWLQGDYGYTF; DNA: TGCAGCGTTTGGCTGCAGGGCGACTATGGCTACACCTTC
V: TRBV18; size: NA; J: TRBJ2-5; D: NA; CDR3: CASSPQAAETQYF; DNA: TGTGCCAGCTCACCACAGGCAGCGGAGACCCAGTACTTC
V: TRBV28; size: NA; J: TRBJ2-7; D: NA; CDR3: CASSLLRSEQYF; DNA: TGTGCCAGCAGTTTACTCAGGTCCGAGCAGTACTTC
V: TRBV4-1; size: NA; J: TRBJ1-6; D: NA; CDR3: CASSQEPYNSPLHF; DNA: TGCGCCAGCAGCCAAGAACCTTATAATTCACCCCTCCACTTT
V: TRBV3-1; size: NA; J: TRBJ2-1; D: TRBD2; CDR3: CASSQLNEGRALYDEQFF; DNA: TGTGCCAGCAGCCAACTTAATGAGGGGAGGGCCTTATACGATGAGCAGTTCTTC
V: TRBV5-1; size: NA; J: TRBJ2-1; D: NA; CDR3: CASSARGNEQFF; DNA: TGCGCCAGCAGCGCCCGGGGGAATGAGCAGTTCTTC
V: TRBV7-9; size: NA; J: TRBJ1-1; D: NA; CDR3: CASSLPRGRLSTEAFF; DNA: TGTGCCAGCAGCCTCCCGAGGGGCAGGTTGAGCACTGAAGCTTTCTTT
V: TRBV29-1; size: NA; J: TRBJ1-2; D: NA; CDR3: CSVENTHYGYTF; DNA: TGCAGCGTTGAGAATACACACTATGGCTACACCTTC
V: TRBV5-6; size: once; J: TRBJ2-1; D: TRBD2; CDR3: CASSLFGTSGYNEQFF; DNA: TGTGCCAGCAGCTTGTTTGGGACTAGCGGGTACAATGAGCAGTTCTTC
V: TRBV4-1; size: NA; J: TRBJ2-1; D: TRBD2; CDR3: CASSQEGTRGEQFF; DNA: TGCGCCAGCAGCCAAGAAGGGACTAGAGGGGAGCAGTTCTTC
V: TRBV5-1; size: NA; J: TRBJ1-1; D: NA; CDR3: CASSLNLNTEAFF; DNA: TGCGCCAGCAGCTTGAACTTGAACACTGAAGCTTTCTTT
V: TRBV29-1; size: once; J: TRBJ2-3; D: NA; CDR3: CSVDRDRADTQYF; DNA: TGCAGCGTTGACCGTGACCGCGCGGATACGCAGTATTTT
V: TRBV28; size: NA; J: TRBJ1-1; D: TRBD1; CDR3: CASSFGTGTTEAFF; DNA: TGTGCCAGCAGTTTTGGGACAGGGACCACTGAAGCTTTCTTT
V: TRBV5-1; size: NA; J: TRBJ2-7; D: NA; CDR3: CASRDTSSEQYF; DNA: TGCGCCAGCAGAGACACTAGCTCCGAGCAGTACTTC
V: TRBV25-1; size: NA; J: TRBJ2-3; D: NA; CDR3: CASTVWGADTQYF; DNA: TGTGCCAGCACCGTGTGGGGGGCCGATACGCAGTATTTT
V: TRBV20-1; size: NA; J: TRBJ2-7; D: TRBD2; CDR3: CSAREGLAGVGEQYF; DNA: TGCAGTGCCCGCGAGGGGCTAGCGGGAGTCGGTGAGCAGTACTTC
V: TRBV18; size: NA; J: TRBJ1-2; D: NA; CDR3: CASSPPGARDYGYTF; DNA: TGTGCCAGCTCACCACCCGGGGCGCGGGACTATGGCTACACCTTC
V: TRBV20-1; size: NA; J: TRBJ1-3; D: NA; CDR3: CSARESTSGGNTIYF; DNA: TGCAGTGCTAGAGAGTCCACCTCGGGCGGAAACACCATATATTTT
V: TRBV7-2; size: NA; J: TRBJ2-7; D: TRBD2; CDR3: CASSPTRAGGPGEQYF; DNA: TGTGCCAGCAGTCCTACTCGAGCGGGAGGGCCGGGCGAGCAGTACTTC